The 27 T cell receptor beta chains below all came from one sample that was sequenced in a study of cytomegalovirus exposure and HLA in healthy donors. The primer mix had 60 Vbeta and 13 Jbeta primers. Produced via immunoSEQ multiplex PCR; TCRdb's table is partial and in-frame only. In the table there are roughly 130,000 clones, approximately 67% of which are singletons. The sample consisted of PBMCs. The origin of the receptors is a man younger than 35 in good health and CMV-seronegative.

Notes on this clone: Different DNA sequences within this sample yield the same CDR3. The chain has TRBV25-1 and TRBJ2-7; D may be TRBD1 (6 bases). V was cut by 0 bases and J by 2 bases, with 8 bases left in between. Looked up from germline, CDR1 is MGHDK and CDR2 is SYGVNS. The CDR3 has 14 residues. The CDR3: CASSEYRGTYEQYF. The CDR3 coding sequence is TGTGCCAGCAGTGAATACAGGGGAACCTACGAGCAGTACTTC.

This chain uses TRBV28 with TRBJ1-1, with a possible D match to TRBD1 (5 bases). The germline V and J ends were trimmed by 10 bases and 4 bases, with 16 bases remaining between them. Germline V gene sequence: CDR1 MDHEN, CDR2 SYDVKM. This CDR3 has 13 amino acids. CDR3 coding DNA: TGTGCCACTCAAGACCAGGGTTCCACTGAAGCTTTCTTT. Protein: CATQDQGSTEAFF.

Comment on this clone: The junction and the germline gene differ at one end; a read error may be behind it. J is TRBJ1-2 and V is TRBV5-4, with 7 positions matching TRBD1. CDR1 is SGHNT and CDR2 is YYREEE in the germline V gene (reference sequence). This CDR3 spans 16 amino acids. The CDR3 DNA reads as TGTGCCAGCAGCCTAAATCCAGACAGGGCTAACTATGGCTACCCCTTC. This encodes CASSLNPDRANYGYPF. The entire variable domain, with the rest obtained from reference TRBV5-4 and TRBJ1-2, is as follows: ETGVTQSPTHLIKTRGQQVTLRCSSQSGHNTVSWYQQALGQGPQFIFQYYREEENGRGNFPPRFSGLQFPNYSSELNVNALELDDSALYLCASSLNPDRANYGYPFGSGTRLTVV.

This clone was detected only a few times. The V and J genes are TRBV4-1 and TRBJ1-4; 10 bases align to TRBD1. The CDR3 is 16 residues long. Per germline, CDR1 MGHRA and CDR2 YSYEKL. V shed 2 bases, J shed 7 bases, and the junction held 7 bases outside the gene matches. CDR3 DNA: TGCGCCAGCAGCCAAAGAGACAGGGGGCTGGTTGAAAAACTGTTTTTT. Translated, it gives CASSQRDRGLVEKLFF.

The genes are TRBV7-9 and TRBJ2-7; 12 nucleotides agree with TRBD2. The germline CDR1 and CDR2 sequences are SEHNR and FQNEAQ (reference sequence). This CDR3 comprises 15 residues. Trimming at V came to 1 base and at J to 6 bases, leaving 4 bases not matched to a gene. CDR3 region: CASSLGLAGVREQYF. Here the CDR3 DNA reads TGTGCCAGCAGCTTAGGACTAGCGGGAGTACGCGAGCAGTACTTC.

The V gene is TRBV7-2, the J gene TRBJ1-2, with a weak D call TRBD1 (6 bases). The V and J ends lost 2 bases and 6 bases respectively, with 16 bases between them. The V gene's germline CDR1 is SGHTA and CDR2 FQGNSA. The CDR3 runs to 15 residues. The CDR3 sequence: CASSLTTGKGHGYTF. The CDR3 DNA is TGTGCCAGCAGCTTAACCACAGGGAAGGGTCATGGCTACACCTTC.

The rearrangement uses TRBV27 and TRBJ1-2; possible D gene TRBD1, 5 bases. Trimming left V 5 bases short and J 2 bases short, with 12 bases between. The CDR3 is 14 amino acids. Germline CDR1 MNHEY, CDR2 SMNVEV (reference sequence). CDR3 loop: CASSGASGNYGYTF. CDR3 coding DNA: TGTGCCAGCAGTGGAGCCTCAGGGAACTATGGCTACACCTTC.

V gene TRBV6-5 combines with J gene TRBJ2-7, with TRBD2 matching over 11 bases. The CDR3 totals 16 residues. In germline, CDR1 is MNHEY, CDR2 SVGAGI. With 3 bases clipped from V and 4 bases from J, the junction kept 8 bases outside the gene matches. For the CDR3, the DNA is TGTGCCAGCAGTTATTTGCGGACTAGCGGGTTTTACGAGCAGTACTTC. Amino acid sequence: CASSYLRTSGFYEQYF.

This chain joins TRBV5-1 and TRBJ2-3; the match to TRBD1 covers 8 bases. Germline V lookup: CDR1 SGHRS, CDR2 YFSETQ. V shed 1 base and J 4 bases; nucleotides not matched to a gene: 8. The CDR3 extends over 16 amino acids. CDR3 DNA: TGCGCCAGCAGCTTGCAAGGACAGGGTCTTCCAGATACGCAGTATTTT. Translated, it gives CASSLQGQGLPDTQYF.

In this sample, this clone turned up a few times. The chain uses TRBV27 and TRBJ2-3; D is uncertain. V lost 10 bases and J lost 3, with 20 bases in between. The germline gives CDR1 MNHEY, CDR2 SMNVEV (reference sequence). This CDR3 is 15 amino acids long. The CDR3, as DNA: TGTGCCACCTCTAGAACCCTAGAAACAACAGATACGCAGTATTTT. Encoded protein: CATSRTLETTDTQYF.

The chain links TRBV19 to TRBJ2-1; D perhaps matches TRBD2 (5 bases). Germline loops: CDR1 LNHDA, CDR2 SQIVND (reference sequence). The V and J ends lost 2 bases and 10 bases respectively, with 12 bases between them. The CDR3 totals 13 residues. The CDR3 loop reads CASSISSSPEQFF. DNA for the CDR3: TGTGCCAGTAGTATATCTTCTAGCCCCGAGCAGTTCTTC.

The rearrangement uses TRBV27 and TRBJ1-1, with D possibly matching TRBD1 (5 bases). The CDR3 is 14 amino acids. The germline V gene has CDR1 MNHEY and CDR2 SMNVEV (reference sequence). Trimming cost V 5 bases and J 2 bases, with 12 bases left between them. CDR3 sequence (DNA): TGTGCCAGCAGTCTCGTGGACACTAACACTGAAGCTTTCTTT. Translation gives CASSLVDTNTEAFF.

The CDR3 protein is CASRLRTGRTEAFF. The CDR3 DNA sequence: TGTGCCAGCAGGTTACGGACAGGGCGGACTGAAGCTTTCTTT. The rearrangement links TRBV7-2 to TRBJ1-1; TRBD1 aligns across 8 bases. In germline, CDR1 is SGHTA, CDR2 FQGNSA. The CDR3 runs to 14 residues. J was trimmed by 5 bases and V by 6 bases; bases with no gene match: 8. The variable domain in full, with the rest retrieved from reference TRBV7-2 and TRBJ1-1, is GAGVSQSPSNKVTEKGKDVELRCDPISGHTALYWYRQSLGQGLEFLIYFQGNSAPDKSGLPSDRFSAERTGGSVSTLTIQRTQQEDSAVYLCASRLRTGRTEAFFGQGTRLTVV.

J is TRBJ1-4 and V is TRBV11-3, with D perhaps matching TRBD1 (5 bases). The V gene lost 3 bases and the J gene lost 2 bases, with 10 bases spanning the gap. The CDR3 consists of 15 residues. Germline V gene lookup returns CDR1 SGHNT and CDR2 YENEEA. CDR3 DNA sequence: TGTGCCAGCAGCTTGGGGAGGGGCACTAATGAAAAACTGTTTTTT. It is translated as CASSLGRGTNEKLFF.

The V and J genes are TRBV19 and TRBJ2-7, with D possibly matching TRBD2 (6 bases). V lost 6 bases and J 5 bases, leaving 11 bases between the germline ends. This CDR3 is built from 12 residues. CDR1 is LNHDA, CDR2 SQIVND, per germline (reference sequence). The CDR3 nucleotides read TGTGCCAGTAGCGGGGAGGCCCACGAGCAGTACTTC. Encoded protein: CASSGEAHEQYF.

The chain combines TRBV10-3 with TRBJ1-1; perhaps TRBD1 as D (5 bases). The CDR3 extends over 13 amino acids. With 2 bases removed from V and 3 bases from J, the gap between germline ends came to 7 bases. Germline-derived CDR1 and CDR2 are ENHRY and SYGVKD. The CDR3 DNA sequence: TGTGCCATCAGTGAGGCGGGGGACACTGAAGCTTTCTTT. Its protein is CAISEAGDTEAFF.

About this clone: Compared with germline, one end of the junction differs, possibly owing to a read error. As DNA, the CDR3 is TGTGCCACCAGCAGAGGAAGAGGTTCCTACGCTAACTATGGCTACCCCTTC. Protein product: CATSRGRGSYANYGYPF. The chain recombines TRBV15 with TRBJ1-2; D ambiguous. Germline V gives CDR1 LNHNV, CDR2 YYDKDF (reference sequence). This CDR3 has 17 residues.

The V and J genes are TRBV2 and TRBJ1-2; D not resolved. V shed 9 bases and J shed 7 bases, with 12 bases lying between them. CDR1 and CDR2 from the germline V gene are SNHLY and FYNNEI. The CDR3 has 11 residues. The CDR3 sequence is CASATQTGYTF. CDR3 coding DNA: TGTGCCAGTGCCACTCAAACTGGCTACACCTTC.

J is TRBJ2-7 and V is TRBV27; 10 bases are a match to TRBD2. The CDR3 length is 13 residues. V lost 8 bases to trimming and J lost 2 bases; unmatched junction nucleotides: 3. The germline V gene has CDR1 MNHEY and CDR2 SMNVEV (reference sequence). CDR3 loop: CASSTSGTYEQYF. Written as DNA, the CDR3 is TGTGCCAGCTCCACTAGCGGGACCTACGAGCAGTACTTC.

The chain couples TRBV6-5 to TRBJ1-5, with D perhaps matching TRBD1 (6 bases). The germline V gene has CDR1 MNHEY and CDR2 SVGAGI. This CDR3 has 13 residues. Trimming took 6 bases from V and 2 from J, leaving 8 bases between them. CDR3 sequence (DNA): TGTGCCAGCAGACGACAGGGCAATCAGCCCCAGCATTTT. This encodes CASRRQGNQPQHF.

This chain uses TRBV29-1 with TRBJ1-2; D is undetermined. V was trimmed by 6 bases and J by 0 bases, leaving 8 bases between them. The CDR3 consists of 12 residues. CDR1 and CDR2 from the germline V gene are SQVTM and ANQGSEA. The CDR3, as DNA: TGCAGCGTCGAACTATCTAACTATGGCTACACCTTC. Protein: CSVELSNYGYTF. Full variable domain (rest looked up from reference TRBV29-1 and TRBJ1-2): SAVISQKPSRDICQRGTSLTIQCQVDSQVTMMFWYRQQPGQSLTLIATANQGSEATYESGFVIDKFPISRPNLTFSTLTVSNMSPEDSSIYLCSVELSNYGYTFGSGTRLTVV.

The chain joins TRBV7-2 to TRBJ1-2; D remains unclear. Germline CDR1 SGHTA, CDR2 FQGNSA. The CDR3 extends over 16 amino acids. V lost 7 bases and J lost 2, with 20 bases in between. CDR3 bases: TGTGCCAGCAACAACCGGTGGGGTTCGGGAAACTATGGCTACACCTTC. This codes for CASNNRWGSGNYGYTF.

The chain is built from TRBV10-3 and TRBJ1-2; TRBD1 aligns across 10 bases. V lost 10 bases, J lost 2 bases, and 7 bases stayed unmatched. This CDR3 has 14 residues. Germline V gene data show CDR1 as ENHRY and CDR2 as SYGVKD. DNA of the CDR3: TGTGCCACCAAGTGGGGACAGGGGAACTATGGCTACACCTTC. Residues: CATKWGQGNYGYTF.

This clone has more than one count but fewer than ten. The rearrangement uses TRBV5-1 and TRBJ2-4; 8 bases align to TRBD2. Germline V gene data show CDR1 as SGHRS and CDR2 as YFSETQ. The length of the CDR3 is 15 residues. The J segment lost 7 bases and the V segment lost 7 bases, leaving 13 bases of the junction unmatched. The CDR3 region is CASSLLGSGNNIQYF. The CDR3 DNA follows: TGCGCCAGCTCCCTCTTGGGTAGCGGGAATAACATTCAGTACTTC.

The chain links TRBV5-4 to TRBJ2-5; 12 positions match TRBD2. The CDR3 sequence is 15 residues long. The germline V gene encodes CDR1 SGHNT and CDR2 YYREEE (reference sequence). The trim removed 3 bases at V and 5 bases at J, leaving 5 bases unmatched. DNA of the CDR3: TGTGCCAGCAGCTCATACCTAGCGGGGGGGGAGACCCAGTACTTC. As protein: CASSSYLAGGETQYF.

CDR3 sequence (DNA): TGTGCCAGTAGTACGATAAACAGGGTTGCCGGGGAGCTGTTTTTT. It is translated as CASSTINRVAGELFF. The gene calls are TRBV19 and TRBJ2-2; possibly TRBD1 for D (6 bases). V was clipped by 4 bases and J by 6 bases, with 15 bases between them. The CDR3 sequence is 15 residues long. The germline V gene encodes CDR1 LNHDA and CDR2 SQIVND (reference sequence).

The chain employs TRBV18 and TRBJ1-5; D may be TRBD1 (5 bases). The CDR3 covers 14 residues. The V end was cut by 2 bases, the J end by 4 bases, with 9 bases between. CDR1 and CDR2 (germline): KGHSH, LQKENI. The chain's CDR3 is CASSPGGGNQPQHF. The DNA of the CDR3 is TGTGCCAGCTCACCAGGGGGGGGTAATCAGCCCCAGCATTTT. The complete variable domain, with remaining parts taken from reference TRBV18 and TRBJ1-5, reads NAGVMQNPRHLVRRRGQEARLRCSPMKGHSHVYWYRQLPEEGLKFMVYLQKENIIDESGMPKERFSAEFPKEGPSILRIQQVVRGDSAAYFCASSPGGGNQPQHFGDGTRLSIL.